A selection of T cell receptor beta chains follows, all from one sample in a study of patients and donors after allogeneic stem cell transplantation. TCRdb re-analysed the RT-PCR reads in MiXCR, keeping a single row per CDR3 protein. The table shows approximately 250,000 distinct CDR3 sequences, with approximately 14% occurring only once. Sequencing input: blood, either unsorted or a sorted T cell fraction (not recorded which). The receptors come from a human donor who was either an allogeneic HSCT recipient or a stem cell or donor lymphocyte infusion donor (not recorded which). It is not recorded whose cells these are; they may come from a transplant donor. CDR3s include the opening cysteine and the closing phenylalanine or tryptophan. The order of the fields is D gene, V gene, J gene, clone size, CDR3 DNA, CDR3 protein. A D gene is named only where the DNA matches it firmly. The listing skips clone size in some rows; elsewhere it reads once, few, many or a size class.

TRBD1	TRBV19	TRBJ1-4	few	TGTGCCAGTAGCCATAATCCTACCGGGACAGGAGGAGAAAAACTGTTTTTT	CASSHNPTGTGGEKLFF
-	TRBV18	TRBJ1-6	few	TGTGCCAGCTCACCTCTGCCGGCGACAGCCTATAATTCACCCCTCCACTTT	CASSPLPATAYNSPLHF
-	TRBV12-1	TRBJ2-3	few	TGTGCCAGCAGTCCCTTCCCACGGGGTACTCCTAGCACAGATACGCAGTATTTT	CASSPFPRGTPSTDTQYF
-	TRBV4-1	TRBJ1-2	many	TGCGCCAGCAGCCAAGGGGTCGAGAACTATGGCTACACCTTC	CASSQGVENYGYTF
-	TRBV6-6	TRBJ2-7	few	TGTGCCAGCAAGGAAAGAAACTACGAGCAGTACTTC	CASKERNYEQYF
-	TRBV7-9	TRBJ2-7	few	TGTGCCAGCAGCTTAGGGGGGATTGGGTACGAGCAGTACTTC	CASSLGGIGYEQYF
TRBD2	TRBV5-1	TRBJ2-1	-	TGCGCCAGCAGCTTCTCATCTAGCGGGAGTTCCGATGAGCAGTTCTTC	CASSFSSSGSSDEQFF
-	TRBV6-1	TRBJ1-1	-	TGTGCCAGCAGTATGAACAGGAACACTGAAGCTTTCTTT	CASSMNRNTEAFF
-	TRBV19	TRBJ1-5	many	TGTGCCAGTAGGGTGACCCAGGGGAATCAGCCCCAGCATTTT	CASRVTQGNQPQHF
-	TRBV27	TRBJ2-5	-	TGTGCCAGCAGCTTCACCACGGCAGGGCAAGAGACCCAGTACTTC	CASSFTTAGQETQYF
TRBD1	TRBV29-1	TRBJ2-3	once	TGCAGCGTAGGACAGGGAACAGATACGCAGTATTTT	CSVGQGTDTQYF
-	TRBV4-2	TRBJ1-5	-	TGTGCCAGCAGCCGCAGCTCACAGGGTGGGGTGGGGAATCAGCCCCAGCATTTT	CASSRSSQGGVGNQPQHF
TRBD1	TRBV4-2	TRBJ1-4	many	TGTGCCAGCAGCCAAGCTCCCCCGGGACAGGGAGGCGAAAAACTGTTTTTT	CASSQAPPGQGGEKLFF
TRBD1	TRBV4-3	TRBJ1-6	-	TGCGCCAGCAGCCACAGACAGGGGGTCTCACCCCTCCACTTT	CASSHRQGVSPLHF
-	TRBV5-6	TRBJ1-2	-	TGTGCCAGCAGCTTGGCCTCAGGGGATGGCTACACCTTC	CASSLASGDGYTF
TRBD2	TRBV7-8	TRBJ2-1	-	TGTGCCAGCAGCTCCAGGGGCGGGGGGGCTATCAATGAGCAGTTCTTC	CASSSRGGGAINEQFF
-	TRBV3-1	TRBJ1-1	few	TGTGCCAGCAGCCGATTGGCAGAGGGAAACACTGAAGCTTTCTTT	CASSRLAEGNTEAFF
-	TRBV20-1	TRBJ2-2	many	TGCAGTGCTAGAGATCCCCCTGGGACCGGGGAGCTGTTTTTT	CSARDPPGTGELFF
TRBD2	TRBV7-2	TRBJ2-5	few	TGTGCCAGCAGCTTAGGGGGACTAGCGGGCTCAGAGACCCAGTACTTC	CASSLGGLAGSETQYF
TRBD1	TRBV20-1	TRBJ1-2	-	TGCAGTGCTGATGGCCCGGGACAGGGTTATGGCTACACCTTC	CSADGPGQGYGYTF
TRBD1	TRBV5-6	TRBJ2-7	few	TGTGCCAGCAGCTTTCCGACAGGGGGTTCCGAGCAGTACTTC	CASSFPTGGSEQYF
TRBD1	TRBV5-1	TRBJ2-5	-	TGCGCCAGCAGCTTCTCGACAGGGGTGGTTGAGACCCAGTACTTC	CASSFSTGVVETQYF
TRBD1	TRBV20-1	TRBJ1-5	few	TGCAGTGCTAGAGTTGACCGGACAGGGGCGAGCAATCAGCCCCAGCATTTT	CSARVDRTGASNQPQHF
-	TRBV5-1	TRBJ2-5	-	TGCGCCAGCAGCTTTATCGCGGCCCACCAAGAGACCCAGTACTTC	CASSFIAAHQETQYF
TRBD2	TRBV2	TRBJ2-3	many	TGTGCCAGCAGTGAAGGCGCGGGAGGCGCGGGCACAGATACGCAGTATTTT	CASSEGAGGAGTDTQYF
-	TRBV7-9	TRBJ2-1	-	TGTGCCAGCAGCTTAGGAGGAGGTTGGGGAAGTGATGGAGAGCAGTTCTTC	CASSLGGGWGSDGEQFF
-	TRBV18	TRBJ2-1	few	TGTGCCAGCTCACCAGTGCGCCGGCCCAATGAGCAGTTCTTC	CASSPVRRPNEQFF
TRBD1	TRBV6-1	TRBJ2-3	few	TGTGCCAGCAGTCCCACAGGGGTTGGCGCAGATACGCAGTATTTT	CASSPTGVGADTQYF
-	TRBV20-1	TRBJ2-7	-	TGCAGTGCTAGAAAAGCGGGTTTAGAGCAGTACTTC	CSARKAGLEQYF
-	TRBV19	TRBJ2-6	many	TGTGCCAGTAGTATCGAGCAGTCCAACGTCCTGACTTTC	CASSIEQSNVLTF
TRBD2	TRBV30	TRBJ2-1	-	TGTGCCTGGAGTGTTGGTCTAGCGGGACTCAATGAGCAGTTCTTC	CAWSVGLAGLNEQFF
-	TRBV5-4	TRBJ1-3	few	TGTGCCAGCAGCTTCAGCTCTGGAAACACCATATATTTT	CASSFSSGNTIYF
-	TRBV4-1	TRBJ1-6	few	TGCGCCAGCAGCCGGAACGGGAATTCACCCCTCCACTTT	CASSRNGNSPLHF
TRBD1	TRBV6-1	TRBJ2-7	-	TGTGCCACTACGGGACGACAGGGATCCTACGAGCAGTACTTC	CATTGRQGSYEQYF
TRBD2	TRBV20-1	TRBJ2-5	few	TGCAGTGCTATATTTAGCGGGGGATACCAAGAGACCCAGTACTTC	CSAIFSGGYQETQYF